This entry lists 3 T cell receptor beta chains sequenced from one sample in a study of T cell changes during pregnancy in multiple sclerosis. Profiling relied on immunoSEQ multiplex PCR, and the TCRdb table lists in-frame clones only, not all of them. The sample gives tens of thousands of clones, roughly 91% of which show up once; roughly 1.4% is in the top ten. The sequenced sample was PBMCs (not recorded whether the cells were cultured). These TCRs come from a female donor with multiple sclerosis, enrolled in a pregnancy study.

The chain combines TRBV19 with TRBJ1-1, with D perhaps matching TRBD1 (6 bases). Germline CDR1 is LNHDA and CDR2 is SQIVND (reference sequence). This CDR3 is built from 13 residues. Trimming took off 8 bases at V and 5 bases at J, with 15 bases between the two ends. The CDR3 region has the DNA TGTGCCAGTTCAGGGGCCGGGAGGACTGAAGCTTTCTTT. This codes for CASSGAGRTEAFF.

CDR3 DNA: TGTGCCAGCAGACCCGGGACAGGAATCTACGAGCAGTACTTC. This codes for CASRPGTGIYEQYF. V and J are TRBV6-6 and TRBJ2-7; 8 bases agree with TRBD1. The CDR3 is 14 amino acids. V gave up 6 bases and J gave up 3 bases; unmatched junction bases: 7. The germline gives CDR1 MNHNY, CDR2 SVGAGI (reference sequence).

This clone was counted once. The CDR3 loop is CASSHEDAEAFF. In nucleotides, the CDR3 is TGTGCCAGCTCACATGAAGACGCTGAAGCTTTCTTT. The gene calls are TRBV18 and TRBJ1-1; D is unclear. Germline values: CDR1 KGHSH, CDR2 LQKENI. The CDR3 has 12 amino acids. The V end lost 4 bases, the J end lost 6 bases, and 9 bases lay between the germline ends. Full variable domain (rest looked up from reference TRBV18 and TRBJ1-1): NAGVMQNPRHLVRRRGQEARLRCSPMKGHSHVYWYRQLPEEGLKFMVYLQKENIIDESGMPKERFSAEFPKEGPSILRIQQVVRGDSAAYFCASSHEDAEAFFGQGTRLTVV.